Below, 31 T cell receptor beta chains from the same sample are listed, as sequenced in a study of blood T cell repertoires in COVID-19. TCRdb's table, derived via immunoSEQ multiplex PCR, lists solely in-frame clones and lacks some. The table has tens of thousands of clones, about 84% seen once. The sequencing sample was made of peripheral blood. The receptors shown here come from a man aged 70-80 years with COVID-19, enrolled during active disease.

Written as DNA, the CDR3 is TGCGCCAGCAGCCAAGGGCAGGGGGTGACAGATACGCAGTATTTT. It codes for CASSQGQGVTDTQYF. V gene TRBV4-3 combines with J gene TRBJ2-3; 7 bases are a match to TRBD1. V shed 1 base, J shed 3 bases, and the junction held 4 bases outside the gene matches. Germline assignment: CDR1 LGHNA and CDR2 YSLEER. The CDR3 contains 15 residues.

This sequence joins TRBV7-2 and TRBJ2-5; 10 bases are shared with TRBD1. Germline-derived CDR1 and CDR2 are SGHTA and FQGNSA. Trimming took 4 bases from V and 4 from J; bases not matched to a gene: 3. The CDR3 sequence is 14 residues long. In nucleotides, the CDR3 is TGTGCCAGCAGCTATGGACAGGGGGGAGAGACCCAGTACTTC. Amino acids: CASSYGQGGETQYF.

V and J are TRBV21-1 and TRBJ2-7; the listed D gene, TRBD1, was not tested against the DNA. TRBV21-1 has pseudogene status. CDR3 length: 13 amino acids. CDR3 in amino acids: CASSLQVNYEQYF. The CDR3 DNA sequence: TGTGCCAGCAGTTTACAGGTGAACTACGAGCAGTACTTC.

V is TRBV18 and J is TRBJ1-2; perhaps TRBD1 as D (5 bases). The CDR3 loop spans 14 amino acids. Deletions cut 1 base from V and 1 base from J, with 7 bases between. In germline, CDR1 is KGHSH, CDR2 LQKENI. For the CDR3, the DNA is TGTGCCAGCTCACCACAGGGGCTTAACTATGGCTACACCTTC. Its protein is CASSPQGLNYGYTF.

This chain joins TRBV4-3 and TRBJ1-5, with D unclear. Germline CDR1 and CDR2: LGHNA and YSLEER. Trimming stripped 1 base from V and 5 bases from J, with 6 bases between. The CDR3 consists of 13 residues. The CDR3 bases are TGCGCCAGCAGCCAAGTCCGGGATCAGCCCCAGCATTTT. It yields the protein CASSQVRDQPQHF.

CDR3 protein: CASSVTPVIDTGELFF. CDR3 nucleotides: TGTGCCAGCAGCGTAACCCCGGTCATTGACACCGGGGAGCTGTTTTTT. The chain couples TRBV9 to TRBJ2-2; D gene uncertain. V lost 1 base to trimming and J lost 3 bases, with 13 bases between them. CDR1 is SGDLS, CDR2 YYNGEE, per germline. CDR3 length: 16 residues.

The CDR3 coding sequence is TGTGCCAGTAAACAGACGAACACCGGGGAGCTGTTTTTT. Its translation: CASKQTNTGELFF. The V gene is TRBV19, the J gene TRBJ2-2, with no clear D. V lost 7 bases, J lost 0 bases, and 6 bases lay in between. There are 13 residues in the CDR3. The germline CDR1 and CDR2 sequences are LNHDA and SQIVND (reference sequence). Variable domain in full (rest from reference TRBV19 and TRBJ2-2): DGGITQSPKYLFRKEGQNVTLSCEQNLNHDAMYWYRQDPGQGLRLIYYSQIVNDFQKGDIAEGYSVSREKKESFPLTVTSAQKNPTAFYLCASKQTNTGELFFGEGSRLTVL.

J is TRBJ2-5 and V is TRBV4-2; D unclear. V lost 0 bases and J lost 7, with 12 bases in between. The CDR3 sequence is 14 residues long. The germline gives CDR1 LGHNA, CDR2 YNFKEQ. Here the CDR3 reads CASSQDEDTATQYF. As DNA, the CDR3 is TGTGCCAGCAGCCAAGACGAAGACACTGCGACCCAGTACTTC.

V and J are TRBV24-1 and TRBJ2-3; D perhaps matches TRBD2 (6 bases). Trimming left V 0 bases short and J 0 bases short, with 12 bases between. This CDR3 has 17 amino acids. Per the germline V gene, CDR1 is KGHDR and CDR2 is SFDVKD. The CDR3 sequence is CATSDLRGGASTDTQYF. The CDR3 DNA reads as TGTGCCACCAGTGATTTGCGAGGAGGGGCTAGCACAGATACGCAGTATTTT.

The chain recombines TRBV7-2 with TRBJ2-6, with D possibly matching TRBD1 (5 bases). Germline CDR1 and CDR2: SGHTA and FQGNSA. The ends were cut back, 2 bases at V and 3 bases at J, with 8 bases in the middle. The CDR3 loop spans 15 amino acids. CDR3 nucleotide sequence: TGTGCCAGCAGCTTATGGGGCCATGGGGCCAACGTCCTGACTTTC. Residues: CASSLWGHGANVLTF.

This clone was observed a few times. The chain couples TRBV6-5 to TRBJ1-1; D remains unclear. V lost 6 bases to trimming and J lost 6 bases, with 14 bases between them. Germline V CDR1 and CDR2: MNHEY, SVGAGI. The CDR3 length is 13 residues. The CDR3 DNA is TGTGCCAGCAGAATGACACCCCGATCTGAAGCTTTCTTT. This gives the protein CASRMTPRSEAFF.

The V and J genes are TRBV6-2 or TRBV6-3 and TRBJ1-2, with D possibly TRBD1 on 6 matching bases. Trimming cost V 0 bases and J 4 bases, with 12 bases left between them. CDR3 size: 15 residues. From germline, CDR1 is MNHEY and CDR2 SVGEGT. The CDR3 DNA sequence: TGTGCCAGCAGTTACTCCCCAGGGGAGGGCTATGGCTACACCTTC. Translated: CASSYSPGEGYGYTF.

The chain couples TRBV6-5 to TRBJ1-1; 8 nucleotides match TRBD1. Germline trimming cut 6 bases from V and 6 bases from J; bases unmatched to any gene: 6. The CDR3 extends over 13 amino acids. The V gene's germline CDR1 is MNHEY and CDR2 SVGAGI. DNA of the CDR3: TGTGCCAGCAGACCACAGGGGGGCGCTGAAGCTTTCTTT. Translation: CASRPQGGAEAFF.

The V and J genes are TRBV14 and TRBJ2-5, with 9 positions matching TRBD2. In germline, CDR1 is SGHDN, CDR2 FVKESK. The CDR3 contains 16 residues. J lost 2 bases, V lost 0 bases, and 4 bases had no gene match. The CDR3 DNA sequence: TGTGCCAGCAGCCAAGACGTCCTAGCGGGGCAAGAGACCCAGTACTTC. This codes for CASSQDVLAGQETQYF.

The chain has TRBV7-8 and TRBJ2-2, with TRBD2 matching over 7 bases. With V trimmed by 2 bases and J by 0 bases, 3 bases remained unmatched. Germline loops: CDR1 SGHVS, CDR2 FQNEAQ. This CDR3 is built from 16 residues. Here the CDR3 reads CASSLRSGTNTGELFF. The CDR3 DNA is TGTGCCAGCAGCTTACGCAGCGGGACGAACACCGGGGAGCTGTTTTTT.

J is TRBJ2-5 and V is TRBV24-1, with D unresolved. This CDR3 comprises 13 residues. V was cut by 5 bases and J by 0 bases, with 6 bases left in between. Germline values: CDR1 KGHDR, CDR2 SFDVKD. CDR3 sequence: CATSGPDQETQYF. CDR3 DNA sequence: TGTGCCACCAGTGGTCCGGACCAAGAGACCCAGTACTTC.

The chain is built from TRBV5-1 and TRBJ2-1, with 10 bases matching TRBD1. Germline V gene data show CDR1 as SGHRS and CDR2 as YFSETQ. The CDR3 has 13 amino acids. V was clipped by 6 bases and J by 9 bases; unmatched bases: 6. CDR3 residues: CASNEDRGSEQFF. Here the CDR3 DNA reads TGCGCCAGCAACGAGGACAGGGGGAGTGAGCAGTTCTTC.

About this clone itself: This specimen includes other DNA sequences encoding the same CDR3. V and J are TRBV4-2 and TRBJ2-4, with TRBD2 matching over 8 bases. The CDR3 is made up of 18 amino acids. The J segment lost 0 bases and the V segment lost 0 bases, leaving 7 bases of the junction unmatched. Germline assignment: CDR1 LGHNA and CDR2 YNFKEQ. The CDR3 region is CASSQDGRGLGAKNIQYF. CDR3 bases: TGTGCCAGCAGCCAAGATGGAAGGGGACTAGGAGCCAAAAACATTCAGTACTTC.

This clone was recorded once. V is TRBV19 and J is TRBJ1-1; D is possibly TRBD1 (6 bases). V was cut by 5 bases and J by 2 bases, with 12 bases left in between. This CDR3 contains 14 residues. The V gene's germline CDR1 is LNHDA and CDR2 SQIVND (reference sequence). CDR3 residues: CASSLQGSNTEAFF. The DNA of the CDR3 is TGTGCCAGTAGTTTACAGGGCAGTAACACTGAAGCTTTCTTT.

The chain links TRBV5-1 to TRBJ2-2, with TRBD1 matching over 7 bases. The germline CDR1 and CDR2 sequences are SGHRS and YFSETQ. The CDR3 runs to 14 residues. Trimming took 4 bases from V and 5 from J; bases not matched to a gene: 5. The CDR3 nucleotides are TGCGCCAGCAGCCTGGGACAGCCGACCGGGGAGCTGTTTTTT. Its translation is CASSLGQPTGELFF.

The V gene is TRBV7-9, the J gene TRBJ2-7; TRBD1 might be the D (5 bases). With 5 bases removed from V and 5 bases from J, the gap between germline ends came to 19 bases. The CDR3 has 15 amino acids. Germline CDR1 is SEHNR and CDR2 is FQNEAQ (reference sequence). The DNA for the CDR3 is TGTGCCAGCAGCCCAAGAGCCAGCCCGACAGACGAGCAGTACTTC. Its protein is CASSPRASPTDEQYF.

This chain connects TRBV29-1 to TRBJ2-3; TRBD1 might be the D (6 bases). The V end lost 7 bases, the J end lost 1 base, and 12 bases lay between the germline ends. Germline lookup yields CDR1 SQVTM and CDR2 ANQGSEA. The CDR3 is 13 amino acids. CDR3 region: CSGDEGGTDTQYF. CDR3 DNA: TGCAGCGGGGATGAGGGGGGCACAGATACGCAGTATTTT.

The CDR3 protein is CASSLGQGQGDYGYTF. DNA of the CDR3: TGTGCCAGCAGCTTGGGGCAAGGACAGGGGGACTATGGCTACACCTTC. The chain carries TRBV5-4 and TRBJ1-2, with 10 nucleotides matching TRBD1. CDR3 size: 16 residues. Germline loops: CDR1 SGHNT, CDR2 YYREEE (reference sequence). V was pared by 0 bases and J by 3 bases, with 5 bases of the junction left unmatched.

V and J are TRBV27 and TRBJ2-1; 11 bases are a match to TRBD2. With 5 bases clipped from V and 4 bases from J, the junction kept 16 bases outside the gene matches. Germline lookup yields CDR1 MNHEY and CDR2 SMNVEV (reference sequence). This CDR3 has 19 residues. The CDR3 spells CASSSLGQAASGRYNEQFF. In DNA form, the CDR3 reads TGTGCCAGCAGTAGTTTGGGGCAGGCTGCTAGCGGGAGGTACAATGAGCAGTTCTTC.

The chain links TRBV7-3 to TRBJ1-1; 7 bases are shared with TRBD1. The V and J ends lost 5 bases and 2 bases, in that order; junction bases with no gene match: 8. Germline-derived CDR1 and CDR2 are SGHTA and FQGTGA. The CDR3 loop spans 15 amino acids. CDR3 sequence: CASSLQGKVNTEAFF. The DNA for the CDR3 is TGTGCCAGCAGCCTACAGGGGAAGGTAAACACTGAAGCTTTCTTT.

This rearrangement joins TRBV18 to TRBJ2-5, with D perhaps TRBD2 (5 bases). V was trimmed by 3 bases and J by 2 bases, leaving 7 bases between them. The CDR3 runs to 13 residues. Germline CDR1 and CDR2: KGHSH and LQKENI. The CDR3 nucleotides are TGTGCCAGCTCACCCGGACTGCAAGAGACCCAGTACTTC. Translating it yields CASSPGLQETQYF.

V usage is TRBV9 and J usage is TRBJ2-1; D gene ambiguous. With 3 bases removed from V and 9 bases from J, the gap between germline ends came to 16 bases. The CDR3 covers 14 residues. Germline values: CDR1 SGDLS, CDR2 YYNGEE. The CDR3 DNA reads TGTGCCAGCAGCGAGAGTTATGTTTCGTCTGAGCAGTTCTTC. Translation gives CASSESYVSSEQFF.

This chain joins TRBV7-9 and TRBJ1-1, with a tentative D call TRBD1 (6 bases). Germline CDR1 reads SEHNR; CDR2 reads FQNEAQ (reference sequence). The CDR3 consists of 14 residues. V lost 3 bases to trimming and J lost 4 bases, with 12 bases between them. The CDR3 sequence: CASSFREGGTEAFF. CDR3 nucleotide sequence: TGTGCCAGCAGCTTTCGGGAAGGGGGCACTGAAGCTTTCTTT.

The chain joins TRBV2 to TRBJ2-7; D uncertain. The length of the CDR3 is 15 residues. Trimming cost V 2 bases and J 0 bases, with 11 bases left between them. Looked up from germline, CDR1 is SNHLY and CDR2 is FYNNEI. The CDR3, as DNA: TGTGCCAGCAGTGAACGTGGCACATACTCCTACGAGCAGTACTTC. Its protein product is CASSERGTYSYEQYF.

The CDR3: CASSHPTGGRTEAFF. For the CDR3, the DNA is TGCGCCAGCAGCCACCCGACAGGGGGCAGGACTGAAGCTTTCTTT. This chain connects TRBV4-3 to TRBJ1-1, with 10 positions matching TRBD1. CDR3 size: 15 residues. The V gene's germline CDR1 is LGHNA and CDR2 YSLEER. The trim removed 3 bases at V and 5 bases at J, leaving 6 bases unmatched.

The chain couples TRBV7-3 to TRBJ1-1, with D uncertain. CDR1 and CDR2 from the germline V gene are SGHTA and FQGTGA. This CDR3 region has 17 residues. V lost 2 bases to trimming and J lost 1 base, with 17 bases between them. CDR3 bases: TGTGCCAGCAGCTTATATGGGCGCTCTTTGGGGAACACTGAAGCTTTCTTT. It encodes CASSLYGRSLGNTEAFF.